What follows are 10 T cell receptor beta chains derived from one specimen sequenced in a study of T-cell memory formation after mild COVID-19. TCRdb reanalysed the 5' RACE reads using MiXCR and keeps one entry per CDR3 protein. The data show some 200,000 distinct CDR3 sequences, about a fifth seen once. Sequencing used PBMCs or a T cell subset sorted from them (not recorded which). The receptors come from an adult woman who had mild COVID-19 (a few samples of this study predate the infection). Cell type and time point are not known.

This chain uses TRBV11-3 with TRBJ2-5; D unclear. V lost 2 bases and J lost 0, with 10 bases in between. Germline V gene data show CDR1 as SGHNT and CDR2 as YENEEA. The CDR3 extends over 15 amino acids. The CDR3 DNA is TGTGCCAGCAGCTTACAGGAGACGTACCAAGAGACCCAGTACTTC. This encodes CASSLQETYQETQYF.

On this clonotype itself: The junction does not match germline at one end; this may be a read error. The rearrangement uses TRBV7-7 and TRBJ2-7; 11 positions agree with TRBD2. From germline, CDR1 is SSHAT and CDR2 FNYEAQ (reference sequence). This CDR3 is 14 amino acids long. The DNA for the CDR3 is TGTGCTAGCAGCCCTTGGACTAGCGGGTACGAGCAGTACTTC. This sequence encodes CASSPWTSGYEQYF.

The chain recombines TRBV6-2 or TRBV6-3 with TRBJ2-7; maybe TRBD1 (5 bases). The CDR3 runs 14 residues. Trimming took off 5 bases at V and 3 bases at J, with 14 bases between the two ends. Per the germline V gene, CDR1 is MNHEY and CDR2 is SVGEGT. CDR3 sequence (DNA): TGTGCCAGCAGTCGTGGGGCCAGGATCTACGAGCAGTACTTC. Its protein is CASSRGARIYEQYF.

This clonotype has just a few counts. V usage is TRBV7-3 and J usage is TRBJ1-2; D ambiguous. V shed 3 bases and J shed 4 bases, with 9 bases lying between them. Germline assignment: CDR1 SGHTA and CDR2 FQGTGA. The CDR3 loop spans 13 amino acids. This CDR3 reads CASSFDGSYGYTF. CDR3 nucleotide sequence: TGTGCCAGCAGCTTTGACGGATCCTATGGCTACACCTTC.

CDR3 nucleotides: TGTGCCAGCAGCGCCAGACGTCTTAGGGGCGAAAAACTGTTTTTT. It encodes CASSARRLRGEKLFF. The chain is built from TRBV7-6 and TRBJ1-4, with D tentatively TRBD1 (5 bases). Germline-derived CDR1 and CDR2 are SGHVS and FNYEAQ. The CDR3 totals 15 residues. V was trimmed by 5 bases and J by 8 bases, leaving 18 bases between them.

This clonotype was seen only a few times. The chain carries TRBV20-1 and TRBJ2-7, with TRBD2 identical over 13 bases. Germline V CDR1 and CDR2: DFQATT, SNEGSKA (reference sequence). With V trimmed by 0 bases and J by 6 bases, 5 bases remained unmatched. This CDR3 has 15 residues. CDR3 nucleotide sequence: TGCAGTGCTAGAGATCGACTAGCGGGAGGTTCCGAGCAGTACTTC. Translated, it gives CSARDRLAGGSEQYF.

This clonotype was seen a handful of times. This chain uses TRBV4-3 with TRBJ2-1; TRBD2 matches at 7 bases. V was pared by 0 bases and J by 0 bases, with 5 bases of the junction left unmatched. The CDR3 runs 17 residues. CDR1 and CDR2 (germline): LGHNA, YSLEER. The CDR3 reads CASSQDLAESSYNEQFF. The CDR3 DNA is TGCGCCAGCAGCCAAGATCTAGCGGAGAGCTCCTACAATGAGCAGTTCTTC.

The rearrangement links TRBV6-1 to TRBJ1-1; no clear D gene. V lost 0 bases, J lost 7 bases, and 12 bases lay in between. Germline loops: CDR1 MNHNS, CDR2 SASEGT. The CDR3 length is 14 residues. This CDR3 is CASSEAGEGSEAFF. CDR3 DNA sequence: TGTGCCAGCAGTGAAGCAGGCGAAGGGAGTGAAGCTTTCTTT.

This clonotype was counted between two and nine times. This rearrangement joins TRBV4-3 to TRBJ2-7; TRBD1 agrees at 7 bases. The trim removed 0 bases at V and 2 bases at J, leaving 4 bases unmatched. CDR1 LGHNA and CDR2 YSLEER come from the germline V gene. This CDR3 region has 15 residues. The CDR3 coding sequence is TGCGCCAGCAGCCAAGAACAGGGGAAACCCTACGAGCAGTACTTC. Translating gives CASSQEQGKPYEQYF.

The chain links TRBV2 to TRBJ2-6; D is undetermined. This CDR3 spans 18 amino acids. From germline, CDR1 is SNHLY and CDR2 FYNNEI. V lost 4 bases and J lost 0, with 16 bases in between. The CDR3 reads CASSGIGYLTSGANVLTF. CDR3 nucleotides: TGTGCCAGCAGTGGGATCGGGTATTTAACCTCTGGGGCCAACGTCCTGACTTTC.